This TCR beta chain is from a study of T cell clonality in common variable immunodeficiency. Study outcomes and limitations: Fewer deletions and N-nucleotide insertions were reportedly seen in common variable immunodeficiency TCR beta sequences. CVID subjects shared fewer TCRbeta clones than healthy controls did.

CDR3 length equals 11 residues. The ends were cut back, 3 bases at V and 5 bases at J, with 7 bases in the middle. Germline-derived CDR1 and CDR2 are GTSNPN and SVGIG (reference sequence). Caucasian heritage predominated among both patients and controls. Heparinized whole blood, roughly 4.5 to 8 ml, came from each donor. TCRdb's copy holds only in-frame clones and misses some; the assay was immunoSEQ multiplex PCR. The sample contains about 32,000 clones, none of them singletons. This clone showed up many times. The antigen is undetermined. The CDR3 extends 3 residues past the end of the read, so its final part is completed from the germline J gene.

Sequencing input: peripheral blood mononuclear cells. The V and J genes are TRBV30 and TRBJ2-5; D remains unclear. This sequence was found in a person aged 18 to 70 in good health. CDR3 sequence reads: CAWRLGETQYF. The covered CDR3 bases are TGTGCCTGGAGGCTGGGCGAGACC.